This T cell receptor beta chain emerged from a study of T cell repertoires in cytomegalovirus infection. Looking at the study overall: From public TCR beta signatures came an indication of both CMV infection and matching HLA type. Broader study findings: Pooled public TCR beta family frequency picked out CMV carriers with the relevant HLA. HLA-C-restricted, CMV-specific TCR beta clonotypes were dominant ex vivo.

TCRdb re-called the reads through MiXCR, storing one row per CDR3 protein. The table has a few hundred thousand distinct CDR3 sequences, around a sixth seen once. This CDR3 is 13 amino acids long. V was shortened by 6 bases and J by 4 bases, with 12 bases between the two germline ends. The germline gives CDR1 SNHLY, CDR2 FYNNEI. Comments on this clonotype: Antigen unknown.

The chain carries TRBV2 and TRBJ1-1; D is ambiguous. The sequenced sample was PBMCs. The receptor was derived from a human donor in good health (CMV status not recorded). Some clones in this sample may be carry-over from other donors' samples. The CDR3 DNA sequence: TGTGCCAGCAGAAGGGAATCGGGCACTGAAGCTTTCTTT. Translating gives CASRRESGTEAFF.